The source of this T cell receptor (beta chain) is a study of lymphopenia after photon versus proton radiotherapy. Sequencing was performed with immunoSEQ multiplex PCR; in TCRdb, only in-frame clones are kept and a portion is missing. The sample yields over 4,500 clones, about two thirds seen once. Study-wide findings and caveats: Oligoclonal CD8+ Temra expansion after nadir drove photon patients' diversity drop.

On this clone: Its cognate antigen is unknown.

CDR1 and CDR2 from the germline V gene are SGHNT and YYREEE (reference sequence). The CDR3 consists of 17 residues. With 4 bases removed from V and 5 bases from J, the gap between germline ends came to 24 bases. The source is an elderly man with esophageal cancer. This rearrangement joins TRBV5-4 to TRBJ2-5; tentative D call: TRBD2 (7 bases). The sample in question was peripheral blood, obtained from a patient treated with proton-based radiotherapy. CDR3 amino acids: CASSQGVQRDMRETQYF. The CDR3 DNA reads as TGTGCCAGCAGCCAAGGTGTGCAGCGGGACATGCGGGAGACCCAGTACTTC.